The clone carrying this T cell receptor (beta chain) came up a few times. These data come from a study of cytomegalovirus exposure and HLA in healthy donors. The PCR contained 60 Vbeta and 13 Jbeta primers. The data were produced by immunoSEQ multiplex PCR, yet TCRdb's version contains in-frame clones alone and is incomplete. Among 84,000 or so clones listed, approximately 56% were seen once. CDR3 size: 15 residues. Germline CDR1 SGHNT, CDR2 YYREEE (reference sequence). The junction had 4 bases not matched to a gene; V was cut back by 2 bases and J by 2 bases. This TCR came from a woman aged 25 to 39 in good health and CMV-seropositive. Material: PBMCs. The chain couples TRBV5-4 to TRBJ2-5, with 9 bases identical to TRBD2. CDR3 loop: CASSFRLAGQETQYF. The DNA for the CDR3 is TGTGCCAGCAGCTTTCGGCTAGCGGGGCAAGAGACCCAGTACTTC.